This entry features one TCR beta chain sequence. These data come from a study of blood T cell repertoires in COVID-19. At the level of the study: From the United States, Italy and Spain came samples of acute and convalescent COVID-19.

Original data processing: Reference gene primer amplification gave nucleated cell count estimates. Sequencing was performed with immunoSEQ multiplex PCR; in TCRdb, only in-frame clones are kept and a portion is missing. V, J and clone size reflect that table, while D and trimming were determined from the DNA. The sample contains 250,000 to 350,000 clones, approximately 84% of which appear only once. The TCR was taken from a human donor with COVID-19, enrolled during active disease. The donor label of this sample is uncertain. Material: peripheral blood.

The CDR3 DNA is TGTGCCAGCAGCCCCCAGACGCGGGGGGGAGGGACAGATACGCAGTATTTT. Its protein is CASSPQTRGGGTDTQYF. The V gene is TRBV7-3, the J gene TRBJ2-3; 9 positions match TRBD2. This CDR3 contains 17 residues. The germline CDR1 and CDR2 sequences are SGHTA and FQGTGA. V lost 5 bases and J lost 3; bases outside the gene matches: 12.